This TCR beta chain was observed in a study of STAT5B mutations in CD4+ large granular lymphocyte leukemia. Study outcomes and limitations: Compared with healthy controls (2/35), patient top clones favored TRBV06 (8/27). Main leukemic clonotypes were patient-specific, but more than 20% appeared at low frequency elsewhere.

The ends lost 5 bases at V and 5 bases at J; junction bases unmatched: 11. CDR3 length equals 17 residues. Per the germline V gene, CDR1 is SGHTA and CDR2 is FQGTGA. Only one count was recorded for this clone. Antigen unknown. TCRdb's table, derived via immunoSEQ multiplex PCR, lists solely in-frame clones and lacks some. The sample yields about 31,000 clones, over 65% seen once. The clonotype originates from a human donor in good health. The genes are TRBV7-3 and TRBJ2-5; 13 bases are a match to TRBD2. Sequences were obtained from CD4+ T cells from blood buffy coats. CDR3 DNA sequence: TGTGCCAGCAGCCAGGGGACTAGCGGGGCCTCGGGGGAGACCCAGTACTTC. It codes for CASSQGTSGASGETQYF.